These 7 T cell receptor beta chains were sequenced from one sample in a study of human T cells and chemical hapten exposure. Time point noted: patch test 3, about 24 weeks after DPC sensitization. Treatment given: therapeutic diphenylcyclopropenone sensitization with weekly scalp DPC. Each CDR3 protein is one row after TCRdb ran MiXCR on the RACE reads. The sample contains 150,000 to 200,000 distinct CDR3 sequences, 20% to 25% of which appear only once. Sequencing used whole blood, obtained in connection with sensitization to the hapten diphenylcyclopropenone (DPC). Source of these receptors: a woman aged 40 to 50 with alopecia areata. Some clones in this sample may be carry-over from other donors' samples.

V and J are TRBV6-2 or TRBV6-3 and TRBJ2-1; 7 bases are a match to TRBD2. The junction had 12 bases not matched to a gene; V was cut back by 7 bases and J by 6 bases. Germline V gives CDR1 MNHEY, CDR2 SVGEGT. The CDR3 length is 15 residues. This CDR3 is CASNPSSGVPNEQFF. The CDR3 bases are TGTGCCAGCAATCCTTCTAGCGGAGTCCCCAATGAGCAGTTCTTC.

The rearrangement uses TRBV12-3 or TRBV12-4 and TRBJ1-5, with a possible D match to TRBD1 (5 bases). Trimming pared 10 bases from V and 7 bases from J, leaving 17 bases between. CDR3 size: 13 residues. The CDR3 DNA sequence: TGTGCCACCGCTCCTCCTCAGGGACAGCCCCAGCATTTT. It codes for CATAPPQGQPQHF.

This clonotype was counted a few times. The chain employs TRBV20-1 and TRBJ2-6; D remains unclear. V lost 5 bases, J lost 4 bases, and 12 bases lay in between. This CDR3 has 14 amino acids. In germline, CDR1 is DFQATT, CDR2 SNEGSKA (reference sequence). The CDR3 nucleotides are TGCAGTGCTCCAACACAGACAGGGGCCAACGTCCTGACTTTC. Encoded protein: CSAPTQTGANVLTF.

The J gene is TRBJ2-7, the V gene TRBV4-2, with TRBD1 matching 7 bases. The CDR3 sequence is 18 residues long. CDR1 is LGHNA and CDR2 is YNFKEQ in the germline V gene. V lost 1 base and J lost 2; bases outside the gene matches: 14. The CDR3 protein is CASSQADVGTGQTYEQYF. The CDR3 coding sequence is TGTGCCAGCAGCCAAGCGGACGTAGGGACGGGACAGACCTACGAGCAGTACTTC.

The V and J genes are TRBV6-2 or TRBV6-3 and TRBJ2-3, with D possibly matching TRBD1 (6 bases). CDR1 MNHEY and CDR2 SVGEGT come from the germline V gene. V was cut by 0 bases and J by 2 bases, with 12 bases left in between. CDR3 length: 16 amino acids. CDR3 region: CASSYSGQGFTDTQYF. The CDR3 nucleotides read TGTGCCAGCAGTTACTCAGGCCAGGGGTTCACAGATACGCAGTATTTT.

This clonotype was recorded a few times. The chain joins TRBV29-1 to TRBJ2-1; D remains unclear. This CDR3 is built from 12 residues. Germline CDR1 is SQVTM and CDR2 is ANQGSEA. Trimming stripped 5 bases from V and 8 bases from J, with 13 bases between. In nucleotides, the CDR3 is TGCAGCGTTCCCGAGTCGCCTTATGAGCAGTTCTTC. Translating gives CSVPESPYEQFF.

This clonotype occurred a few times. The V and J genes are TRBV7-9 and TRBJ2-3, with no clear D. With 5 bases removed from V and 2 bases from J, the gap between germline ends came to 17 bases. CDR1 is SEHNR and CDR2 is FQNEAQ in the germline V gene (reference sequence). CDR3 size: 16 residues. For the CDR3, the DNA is TGTGCCAGCAGCCCACGGTCCGCCTTTCCCACAGATACGCAGTATTTT. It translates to CASSPRSAFPTDTQYF. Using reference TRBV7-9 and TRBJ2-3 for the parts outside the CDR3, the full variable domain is DTGVSQNPRHKITKRGQNVTFRCDPISEHNRLYWYRQTLGQGPEFLTYFQNEAQLEKSRLLSDRFSAERPKGSFSTLEIQRTEQGDSAMYLCASSPRSAFPTDTQYFGPGTRLTVL.